This T cell receptor beta chain emerged from a study of T cell responses to AZD1222 COVID-19 vaccine. About the study: Samples with a second dose at about 4 or about 12 weeks were pooled together.

Study-wide results and caveats: Across spike, vaccine-associated CD4 TCRs were found, dominant at 160-218 and 743-854. White British donors predominated, females outnumbered males, and clonal diversity was possibly underestimated. Baseline serology detected seropositivity in only six or seven AZD1222 recipients.

V lost 4 bases, J lost 9 bases, and 8 bases stayed unmatched. This CDR3 spans 15 amino acids. The germline V gene encodes CDR1 SNHLY and CDR2 FYNNEI. On this clone: Its antigen is as yet unknown.

Assay used: immunoSEQ multiplex PCR; TCRdb lists only in-frame clones, some missing. This table holds about 63,000 clones, about 85% found once. The specimen comprised peripheral blood, sampled on day 0 of AZD1222 vaccination. The receptor was derived from an adult in good health. The rearrangement uses TRBV2 and TRBJ2-1; 11 bases are a match to TRBD2. CDR3 sequence: CASSVSGGAIGEQFF. CDR3 sequence (DNA): TGTGCCAGCAGTGTTAGCGGGGGGGCCATTGGTGAGCAGTTCTTC.